Described below is a single T cell receptor beta chain sequence and its context. What it binds is not known. These data are taken from a study of T cell repertoires in cytomegalovirus infection. TCRdb re-called the reads through MiXCR, storing one row per CDR3 protein. This table has some 940,000 distinct CDR3 sequences, 30% to 40% appearing once. This CDR3 comprises 16 residues. J gave up 2 bases and V 6 bases, and 14 bases lay outside the gene matches. Germline lookup yields CDR1 DFQATT and CDR2 SNEGSKA (reference sequence). Sequences were derived from cultured CD8+ T cells from PBMCs, sampled from culture after CMV antigen stimulation. This TCR was sampled from a human donor in good health (CMV status not recorded). Some clones in this sample may be carry-over from other donors' samples. The rearrangement uses TRBV20-1 and TRBJ2-7; 9 nucleotides align to TRBD1. The CDR3 here is CSASSIRDREPYEQYF. Here the CDR3 DNA reads TGCAGTGCCTCATCAATCCGGGACAGGGAGCCCTACGAGCAGTACTTC.